The rows below give T cell receptor beta chains drawn from one sample of a study of blood T cell repertoires in COVID-19. Using immunoSEQ multiplex PCR, the repertoire was profiled, and TCRdb retains in-frame clones only, with some absent. The sample carries some 380,000 clones, around 90% recorded once. Source material: peripheral blood. The source is a man in his late teens or twenties with active or convalescent COVID-19. Each CDR3 is given with its conserved first and last residue. A D gene is named only where the DNA matches it firmly. Some rows mark clone size as missing; the rest say once, few, many or name a class of expanded clone.

TRBD2	TRBV4-2	TRBJ2-5	NA	CASSDGTSGAQETQYF	TGTGCCAGCAGCGACGGGACTAGCGGAGCCCAAGAGACCCAGTACTTC
NA	TRBV5-4	TRBJ1-5	few	CASSFGDNQPQHF	TGTGCCAGCAGCTTCGGGGATAATCAGCCCCAGCATTTT
TRBD2	TRBV9	TRBJ2-3	NA	CASSPNPGLSTDTQYF	TGTGCCAGCAGCCCTAACCCGGGACTAAGCACAGATACGCAGTATTTT
TRBD2	TRBV20-1	TRBJ2-1	NA	CSASLVAGGLSEQFF	TGCAGTGCTAGTCTGGTAGCGGGAGGTCTCAGTGAGCAGTTCTTC
NA	TRBV7-3	TRBJ2-1	few	CASSPSTGKEQFF	TGTGCCAGCAGCCCCTCCACAGGAAAGGAGCAGTTCTTC
NA	TRBV7-2	TRBJ2-7	NA	CASSLESGNYEQYF	TGTGCCAGCAGCTTAGAATCAGGGAACTACGAGCAGTACTTC
NA	TRBV7-2	TRBJ1-6	few	CASHGGYNSPLHF	TGTGCCAGCCACGGGGGCTATAATTCACCCCTCCACTTT
NA	TRBV12-3/TRBV12-4	TRBJ1-5	NA	CASSLVHLAQHF	TGTGCCAGCAGTTTAGTCCACTTGGCCCAGCATTTT
NA	TRBV5-4	TRBJ1-2	once	CASSFRANDYGYTF	TGTGCCAGCAGCTTCAGGGCTAACGACTATGGCTACACCTTC
NA	TRBV10-3	TRBJ1-4	NA	CAISRAGNEKLFF	TGTGCCATCAGCCGGGCAGGGAATGAAAAACTGTTTTTT
TRBD2	TRBV11-3	TRBJ2-1	NA	CASSLDKTSGKVNEQFF	TGTGCCAGCAGCTTAGACAAGACTAGCGGGAAGGTCAATGAGCAGTTCTTC
NA	TRBV10-1	TRBJ2-6	NA	CASSERTRFRSGANVLTF	TGCGCCAGCAGTGAGAGGACAAGGTTTCGAAGTGGGGCCAACGTGCTGACTTTC
TRBD1	TRBV18	TRBJ1-5	few	CASGGQGPNQPQHF	TGTGCCAGCGGGGGACAGGGACCTAATCAGCCCCAGCATTTT
NA	TRBV7-3	TRBJ1-6	NA	CASSSRGGGNSPLHF	TGTGCCAGCAGCTCCAGGGGCGGGGGGAATTCACCCCTCCACTTT
NA	TRBV9	TRBJ1-5	NA	CASSFDAGQSNQPQHF	TGTGCCAGCAGCTTTGATGCGGGGCAGAGCAATCAGCCCCAGCATTTT
TRBD2	TRBV4-3	TRBJ2-1	NA	CASSQDSGRSNEQFF	TGCGCCAGCAGCCAAGATAGCGGGAGGAGCAATGAGCAGTTCTTC
TRBD1	TRBV5-1	TRBJ1-1	NA	CASSLSTGGNTEAFF	TGCGCCAGCAGCTTATCGACAGGGGGGAACACTGAAGCTTTCTTT
NA	TRBV27	TRBJ1-6	NA	CASSHPGSPLHF	TGTGCCAGCAGCCATCCAGGTTCACCCCTCCACTTT
NA	TRBV27	TRBJ2-6	few	CASQSLGGSGANVLTF	TGTGCCAGCCAGTCCTTAGGGGGCTCTGGGGCCAACGTCCTGACTTTC
NA	TRBV2	TRBJ2-7	NA	CASSETGTNYEQYF	TGTGCCAGCAGTGAAACCGGGACAAACTACGAGCAGTACTTC
TRBD1	TRBV6-5	TRBJ2-7	NA	CASSRSQGGYEQYF	TGTGCCAGCAGTCGTTCACAGGGGGGCTACGAGCAGTACTTC
NA	TRBV2	TRBJ2-1	NA	CASSDGAVSYNEQFF	TGTGCCAGCAGTGACGGTGCGGTATCCTACAATGAGCAGTTCTTC
NA	TRBV2	TRBJ2-5	NA	CATPKARSQETQYF	TGTGCCACCCCTAAGGCTAGGTCCCAAGAGACCCAGTACTTC
NA	TRBV7-9	TRBJ1-5	once	CASSLGTGEYSNQPQHF	TGTGCCAGCAGCTTAGGTACAGGAGAATATAGCAATCAGCCCCAGCATTTT
NA	TRBV6-1	TRBJ2-1	NA	CASSEDRGSSYNEQFF	TGTGCCAGCAGTGAAGACCGGGGAAGCTCCTACAATGAGCAGTTCTTC
NA	TRBV14	TRBJ2-7	NA	CASSQGWDTIYEQYF	TGTGCCAGCAGCCAAGGGTGGGACACAATCTACGAGCAGTACTTC
TRBD1	TRBV19	TRBJ1-2	NA	CASSTYQGAYGYTF	TGTGCCAGTAGCACCTATCAGGGGGCCTATGGCTACACCTTC
NA	TRBV5-1	TRBJ1-2	NA	CASSPRTDPINYGYTF	TGCGCCAGCAGCCCCAGGACAGACCCTATTAACTATGGCTACACCTTC
NA	TRBV3-1/TRBV3-2	TRBJ1-2	NA	CASSQAAGSGYTF	TGTGCCAGCAGCCAAGCAGCAGGCAGTGGCTACACCTTC
TRBD1	TRBV11-2	TRBJ1-1	NA	CASSLAGTEHTEAFF	TGTGCCAGCAGCTTAGCCGGGACAGAGCACACTGAAGCTTTCTTT
NA	TRBV2	TRBJ1-1	NA	CASSLQGYTEAFF	TGTGCCAGCAGTCTACAGGGCTACACTGAAGCTTTCTTT
TRBD2	TRBV7-6	TRBJ2-3	once	CASTHRGLAGARTDTQYF	TGTGCCAGCACCCACCGGGGCCTAGCGGGAGCACGAACAGATACGCAGTATTTT
NA	TRBV4-3	TRBJ2-2	NA	CASRQRAGLSTGELFF	TGCGCCAGCAGGCAGCGGGCGGGGCTCAGCACCGGGGAGCTGTTTTTT
NA	TRBV18	TRBJ2-7	NA	CASSSGMGGAYEQYF	TGTGCCAGCTCATCAGGGATGGGCGGTGCCTACGAGCAGTACTTC
TRBD1	TRBV9	TRBJ2-1	NA	CASSASRGQGNEQFF	TGTGCCAGCAGCGCATCCCGTGGACAGGGTAATGAGCAGTTCTTC
TRBD1	TRBV9	TRBJ2-5	once	CASSVFSGQGGETQYF	TGTGCCAGCAGCGTTTTCTCCGGACAGGGAGGAGAGACCCAGTACTTC
NA	TRBV5-1	TRBJ1-3	NA	CASSLVPGAGNTIYF	TGCGCCAGCAGCTTGGTCCCGGGGGCTGGAAACACCATATATTTT
NA	TRBV27	TRBJ2-7	NA	CASSLSQTNSYEQYF	TGTGCCAGCAGTTTATCACAGACTAACTCCTACGAGCAGTACTTC
NA	TRBV27	TRBJ1-1	NA	CASSPTENTEAFF	TGTGCCAGCAGTCCGACAGAGAACACTGAAGCTTTCTTT
NA	TRBV28	TRBJ2-5	NA	CASSLRVGVGATKETQYF	TGTGCCAGCAGTTTAAGGGTAGGGGTAGGGGCAACTAAAGAGACCCAGTACTTC
TRBD2	TRBV7-7	TRBJ2-1	NA	CASSLGLADYNEQFF	TGTGCCAGCAGCTTAGGACTAGCGGACTACAATGAGCAGTTCTTC
NA	TRBV3-1/TRBV3-2	TRBJ1-1	NA	CASSQLTGPQGAFF	TGTGCCAGCAGCCAACTTACAGGGCCCCAAGGAGCTTTCTTT
TRBD1	TRBV28	TRBJ1-5	NA	CASSLQGVYNQPQHF	TGTGCCAGCAGTCTACAGGGGGTCTACAATCAGCCCCAGCATTTT
NA	TRBV18	TRBJ1-5	NA	CASSPSSRGNQPQHF	TGTGCCAGCTCACCATCGAGTAGGGGAAATCAGCCCCAGCATTTT
TRBD1	TRBV18	TRBJ1-6	once	CASSADRGVSPLHF	TGTGCCAGCTCAGCGGACAGGGGAGTATCACCCCTCCACTTT
NA	TRBV7-8	TRBJ1-5	once	CASSLVATSDQPQHF	TGTGCCAGCAGCCTCGTAGCGACGTCTGATCAGCCCCAGCATTTT
TRBD2	TRBV2	TRBJ2-3	NA	CASRLTSGTDTQYF	TGTGCCAGCAGGCTGACTAGCGGCACAGATACGCAGTATTTT
NA	TRBV6-6	TRBJ1-3	NA	CASTLSNGNTIYF	TGTGCCAGCACTCTAAGTAATGGAAACACCATATATTTT
NA	TRBV5-1	TRBJ2-3	NA	CASSSTTDTQYF	TGCGCCAGCAGCTCCACAACAGATACGCAGTATTTT
TRBD1	TRBV11-3	TRBJ2-1	NA	CASSLTRTGPNEQFF	TGTGCCAGCAGCTTAACTAGGACAGGCCCAAATGAGCAGTTCTTC
NA	TRBV7-9	TRBJ2-3	NA	CASSQTRDTDTQYF	TGTGCCAGCAGCCAAACCAGGGACACAGATACGCAGTATTTT
TRBD1	TRBV28	TRBJ1-5	NA	CASRPTGGGDQPQHF	TGTGCCAGCAGACCGACAGGGGGCGGAGATCAGCCCCAGCATTTT
TRBD1	TRBV29-1	TRBJ1-1	NA	CSGGQGVTEAFF	TGCAGCGGGGGACAGGGGGTCACTGAAGCTTTCTTT